The rows below give T cell receptor beta chains drawn from one sample of a study of control samples from healthy donors and cancer patients. Sequencing used immunoSEQ multiplex PCR; TCRdb keeps in-frame clones, though not all of them. The top ten clones hold about 1.4% of a sample with about 220,000 clones, about 95% of them seen once. The material sequenced was blood. These receptors all stem from a man over 45 in good health. Each CDR3 is given with its conserved first and last residue. Fields, in order: clone size, J gene, D gene, V gene, CDR3 DNA, CDR3 protein. The D gene is left open where the match is weak. Rows may omit the clone size; those that give it use once, few, many or a size class.

clone size: -
J gene: TRBJ1-6
D gene: -
V gene: TRBV12-3/TRBV12-4
CDR3 DNA: TGTGCCAGCAGTTTTAAGTCAGATTCACCCCTCCACTTT
CDR3 protein: CASSFKSDSPLHF

clone size: -
J gene: TRBJ2-5
D gene: TRBD1
V gene: TRBV6-6
CDR3 DNA: TGTGCCAGCAGTTGGACAGGAGGAGGGACCCAGTACTTC
CDR3 protein: CASSWTGGGTQYF

clone size: -
J gene: TRBJ1-2
D gene: -
V gene: TRBV19
CDR3 DNA: TGTGCCAGTAGTCTACCTCGGGAGGGCAACTATGGCTACACCTTC
CDR3 protein: CASSLPREGNYGYTF

clone size: -
J gene: TRBJ2-7
D gene: TRBD2
V gene: TRBV5-1
CDR3 DNA: TGCGCCAGCAGCCCCGGACACAGACTAGCGGGGGCAACTACGATGCAGTACTTC
CDR3 protein: CASSPGHRLAGATTMQYF

clone size: -
J gene: TRBJ1-6
D gene: TRBD1
V gene: TRBV5-6
CDR3 DNA: TGTGCCAGCAGCTTGTGGGTTACAGGGGGCTTACCCCTCCACTTT
CDR3 protein: CASSLWVTGGLPLHF

clone size: -
J gene: TRBJ2-1
D gene: -
V gene: TRBV6-5
CDR3 DNA: TGTGCCAGCAGAGGAGACAGTAACAATGAGCAGTTCTTC
CDR3 protein: CASRGDSNNEQFF

clone size: -
J gene: TRBJ2-2
D gene: -
V gene: TRBV7-2
CDR3 DNA: TGTGCCAGCAGCTTAGTCACCGGGGAGCTGTTTTTT
CDR3 protein: CASSLVTGELFF

clone size: once
J gene: TRBJ1-4
D gene: -
V gene: TRBV9
CDR3 DNA: TGTGCCAGCAGCGTAGGAAACGGACTTATAACTAATGAAAAACTGTTTTTT
CDR3 protein: CASSVGNGLITNEKLFF

clone size: -
J gene: TRBJ2-3
D gene: -
V gene: TRBV27
CDR3 DNA: TGTGCCAGCAGTTGGTGGAGCACAGATACGCAGTATTTT
CDR3 protein: CASSWWSTDTQYF

clone size: -
J gene: TRBJ2-1
D gene: TRBD1
V gene: TRBV7-8
CDR3 DNA: TGTGCCAGCAGCTTAGGGACAGGGGGCACGCAGTTCTTC
CDR3 protein: CASSLGTGGTQFF

clone size: -
J gene: TRBJ1-5
D gene: -
V gene: TRBV19
CDR3 DNA: TGTGCCAGTAGTAATTATGGGGCCGGGGGATATAGCAATCAGCCCCAGCATTTT
CDR3 protein: CASSNYGAGGYSNQPQHF

clone size: -
J gene: TRBJ1-5
D gene: -
V gene: TRBV7-2
CDR3 DNA: TGTGCCAGCAGCTTACAGGGTCAGCCCCAGCATTTT
CDR3 protein: CASSLQGQPQHF

clone size: -
J gene: TRBJ1-1
D gene: -
V gene: TRBV6-5
CDR3 DNA: TGTGCCAGCTACCGGGACGACACTGAAGCTTTCTTT
CDR3 protein: CASYRDDTEAFF

clone size: once
J gene: TRBJ1-1
D gene: -
V gene: TRBV5-3
CDR3 DNA: TGTGCCAGAAGCTTGGGCGAGAAGCCCATGAACACTAAAGCTTTCTTT
CDR3 protein: CARSLGEKPMNTKAFF

clone size: -
J gene: TRBJ2-5
D gene: -
V gene: TRBV7-8
CDR3 DNA: TGTGCCAGCAGCCGAAGGATACACGAAGAGACCCAGTACTTC
CDR3 protein: CASSRRIHEETQYF

clone size: -
J gene: TRBJ2-3
D gene: -
V gene: TRBV10-1
CDR3 DNA: TGCGCCAGCAGTGGGAAGGGGGGAAGCACAGATACGCAGTATTTT
CDR3 protein: CASSGKGGSTDTQYF

clone size: -
J gene: TRBJ2-5
D gene: TRBD1
V gene: TRBV19
CDR3 DNA: TGTGCCAGTCCAGACAGGGGGAAAGAAGAGACCCAGTACTTC
CDR3 protein: CASPDRGKEETQYF

clone size: -
J gene: TRBJ1-2
D gene: -
V gene: TRBV5-5
CDR3 DNA: TGTGCCAGCAGCTTGGAAGGGGGACGGGGTTCTTATGGCTACACCTTC
CDR3 protein: CASSLEGGRGSYGYTF

clone size: -
J gene: TRBJ2-3
D gene: -
V gene: TRBV18
CDR3 DNA: TGTGCCAGCTCACCCCTGTCCGGAACAGATACGCAGTATTTT
CDR3 protein: CASSPLSGTDTQYF

clone size: -
J gene: TRBJ2-7
D gene: -
V gene: TRBV27
CDR3 DNA: TGTGCCAGCAGTTTGAATCCAGGGATGGCCTACGAGCAGTACTTC
CDR3 protein: CASSLNPGMAYEQYF

clone size: -
J gene: TRBJ2-7
D gene: -
V gene: TRBV2
CDR3 DNA: TGTGCCAGCAGTGAGGCGGGACACCCCTACGAGCAGTACTTC
CDR3 protein: CASSEAGHPYEQYF

clone size: -
J gene: TRBJ1-5
D gene: -
V gene: TRBV19
CDR3 DNA: TGTGCCAGTAGTATAGTCCGAGGGCCCCAGCATTTT
CDR3 protein: CASSIVRGPQHF

clone size: -
J gene: TRBJ1-5
D gene: TRBD1
V gene: TRBV28
CDR3 DNA: TGTGCCAGCAGTCCAAGCCACAGGGGGGAGAGCAATCAGCCCCAGCATTTT
CDR3 protein: CASSPSHRGESNQPQHF

clone size: -
J gene: TRBJ2-5
D gene: -
V gene: TRBV5-1
CDR3 DNA: TGCGCCAGCAGCTTGGGGGAACGGGGGAATCAAGAGACCCAGTACTTC
CDR3 protein: CASSLGERGNQETQYF

clone size: -
J gene: TRBJ1-6
D gene: -
V gene: TRBV19
CDR3 DNA: TGTGCCAGTAGTCTCATCTCTAATTCACCCCTCCACTTT
CDR3 protein: CASSLISNSPLHF

clone size: -
J gene: TRBJ2-5
D gene: TRBD1
V gene: TRBV5-1
CDR3 DNA: TGCGCCAGCAGCGTTCAACCTGACAGGGGGCATAGGGAGACCCAGTACTTC
CDR3 protein: CASSVQPDRGHRETQYF

clone size: -
J gene: TRBJ1-5
D gene: TRBD1
V gene: TRBV4-1
CDR3 DNA: TGCGCCAGCAGCCAACGCGGGACAGCACAGCCCCAGCATTTT
CDR3 protein: CASSQRGTAQPQHF

clone size: -
J gene: TRBJ1-2
D gene: TRBD1
V gene: TRBV19
CDR3 DNA: TGTGCCAGTACCCAAGGGGGCAACTATGGCTACACCTTC
CDR3 protein: CASTQGGNYGYTF

clone size: -
J gene: TRBJ2-5
D gene: -
V gene: TRBV11-1
CDR3 DNA: TGTGCCAGCAGCCCGCGGTGGGAGACCCAGTACTTC
CDR3 protein: CASSPRWETQYF

clone size: -
J gene: TRBJ2-1
D gene: -
V gene: TRBV29-1
CDR3 DNA: TGCAGCGTTGATACCGGGGGCAATGAGCAGTTCTTC
CDR3 protein: CSVDTGGNEQFF

clone size: -
J gene: TRBJ2-3
D gene: TRBD1
V gene: TRBV5-1
CDR3 DNA: TGCGCCAGCAGCCCGCTGACGACAGGGGATAGTACAGATACGCAGTATTTT
CDR3 protein: CASSPLTTGDSTDTQYF

clone size: -
J gene: TRBJ1-1
D gene: -
V gene: TRBV6-6
CDR3 DNA: TGTGCCAGCAGTTACGCTGCTGAAGCTTTCTTT
CDR3 protein: CASSYAAEAFF

clone size: -
J gene: TRBJ2-5
D gene: -
V gene: TRBV30
CDR3 DNA: TGTGCCTGGAGTGTACGGGAGCTCCGGACCCAGTACTTC
CDR3 protein: CAWSVRELRTQYF

clone size: -
J gene: TRBJ2-3
D gene: -
V gene: TRBV27
CDR3 DNA: TGTGCCAGCAGTTTAAGGAGTAGCACAGATACGCAGTATTTT
CDR3 protein: CASSLRSSTDTQYF